One and the same sample provided the 23 T cell receptor beta chains below, sequenced in a study of blood T cell repertoires in COVID-19. Assay: immunoSEQ multiplex PCR; the TCRdb copy retains only in-frame clones and omits some. Of some 70,000 clones detected, about nine tenths appear once; the ten largest clones hold roughly 6.7%. The sequencing sample was made of peripheral blood. These TCRs come from an older woman with acute or convalescent COVID-19.

J is TRBJ1-4 and V is TRBV28, with no clear D. The ends were cut back, 4 bases at V and 3 bases at J, with 21 bases in the middle. Germline lookup yields CDR1 MDHEN and CDR2 SYDVKM. This CDR3 is built from 18 residues. The DNA of the CDR3 is TGTGCCAGCAGTTCCCCCGGACTCTTTCACGAAGCTAATGAAAAACTGTTTTTT. Its translation is CASSSPGLFHEANEKLFF.

The chain links TRBV7-2 to TRBJ1-4; 9 bases are shared with TRBD1. The V gene's germline CDR1 is SGHTA and CDR2 FQGNSA. The junction had 5 bases not matched to a gene; V was cut back by 1 base and J by 11 bases. The CDR3 runs to 14 residues. The CDR3 spells CASSLGTGVTKLFF. In DNA, the CDR3 is TGTGCCAGCAGCTTAGGGACAGGGGTCACGAAACTGTTTTTT.

The chain recombines TRBV30 with TRBJ1-2; possible D gene TRBD1, 6 bases. In germline, CDR1 is GTSNPN, CDR2 SVGIG (reference sequence). The V end lost 0 bases, the J end lost 7 bases, and 15 bases lay between the germline ends. CDR3 size: 14 residues. The CDR3 sequence: CAWSVTGGLGGYTF. The CDR3 DNA reads TGTGCCTGGAGTGTAACGGGGGGCCTGGGTGGCTACACCTTC.

The rearrangement uses TRBV4-2 and TRBJ2-3, with D maybe TRBD2 (6 bases). With 1 base removed from V and 4 bases from J, the gap between germline ends came to 9 bases. The CDR3 totals 14 residues. Germline V gives CDR1 LGHNA, CDR2 YNFKEQ. CDR3 DNA sequence: TGTGCCAGCAGCCAAGGCGCTAGCGCAGATACGCAGTATTTT. Translation: CASSQGASADTQYF.

The chain uses TRBV14 and TRBJ1-6; D not resolved. V lost 5 bases to trimming and J lost 2 bases, with 7 bases between them. This CDR3 contains 14 residues. Germline assignment: CDR1 SGHDN and CDR2 FVKESK. CDR3 in amino acids: CASSKQPYNSPLHF. The CDR3 coding sequence is TGTGCCAGCAGCAAACAGCCCTATAATTCACCCCTCCACTTT. The whole variable domain, filled in from reference TRBV14 and TRBJ1-6, reads EAGVTQFPSHSVIEKGQTVTLRCDPISGHDNLYWYRRVMGKEIKFLLHFVKESKQDESGMPNNRFLAERTGGTYSTLKVQPAELEDSGVYFCASSKQPYNSPLHFGNGTRLTVT.

The V call is TRBV29-1, the J call TRBJ2-1; maybe TRBD1 (6 bases). The germline CDR1 and CDR2 sequences are SQVTM and ANQGSEA. The CDR3 spans 15 residues. The ends were cut back, 0 bases at V and 8 bases at J, with 17 bases in the middle. CDR3 loop: CSVEDFLQGNYEQFF. CDR3 coding DNA: TGCAGCGTTGAAGACTTCTTACAGGGCAACTATGAGCAGTTCTTC.

The J gene is TRBJ2-7, the V gene TRBV5-1; 11 positions match TRBD1. The CDR3 is made up of 14 amino acids. Per the germline V gene, CDR1 is SGHRS and CDR2 is YFSETQ. Trimming took 3 bases from V and 4 from J; bases not matched to a gene: 3. CDR3 bases: TGCGCCAGCAGCTGGGACAGGGGGAGGTACGAGCAGTACTTC. This sequence encodes CASSWDRGRYEQYF. Full variable domain (rest looked up from reference TRBV5-1 and TRBJ2-7): KAGVTQTPRYLIKTRGQQVTLSCSPISGHRSVSWYQQTPGQGLQFLFEYFSETQRNKGNFPGRFSGRQFSNSRSEMNVSTLELGDSALYLCASSWDRGRYEQYFGPGTRLTVT.

This sequence joins TRBV6-5 and TRBJ2-7; tentatively, D is TRBD2 (6 bases). Trimming left V 2 bases short and J 4 bases short, with 15 bases between. This CDR3 is 15 amino acids long. Germline CDR1 and CDR2: MNHEY and SVGAGI. CDR3 sequence reads: CASSYALAGAYEQYF. The DNA for the CDR3 is TGTGCCAGCAGTTACGCACTAGCCGGCGCTTACGAGCAGTACTTC.

This clone occurred once. The chain uses TRBV11-2 and TRBJ1-2; TRBD1 might be the D (6 bases). Germline CDR1 is SGHAT and CDR2 is FQNNGV. Trimming removed 7 bases at V and 5 bases at J, with 20 bases between. CDR3 size: 15 residues. DNA of the CDR3: TGTGCCAGCAACCCATGGGATGACAGGACGTATGGCTACACCTTC. Protein sequence: CASNPWDDRTYGYTF. Looking up the rest from reference TRBV11-2 and TRBJ1-2 gives the full variable domain: EAGVAQSPRYKIIEKRQSVAFWCNPISGHATLYWYQQILGQGPKLLIQFQNNGVVDDSQLPKDRFSAERLKGVDSTLKIQPAKLEDSAVYLCASNPWDDRTYGYTFGSGTRLTVV.

The chain recombines TRBV27 with TRBJ2-2, with 7 bases identical to TRBD1. From germline, CDR1 is MNHEY and CDR2 SMNVEV (reference sequence). V shed 5 bases, J shed 5 bases, and the junction held 14 bases outside the gene matches. The CDR3 has 17 amino acids. This CDR3 is CASSPPGQPLWTGELFF. The DNA for the CDR3 is TGTGCCAGCAGTCCTCCGGGACAGCCCCTGTGGACCGGGGAGCTGTTTTTT.

J is TRBJ1-2 and V is TRBV3-1 (or the pseudogene TRBV3-2); 7 bases are shared with TRBD1. J gave up 7 bases and V 2 bases, and 4 bases lay outside the gene matches. This CDR3 region has 13 residues. Germline V gives CDR1 LGHDT, CDR2 YNNKEL (reference sequence). The CDR3 nucleotides are TGTGCCAGCAGCCAACGACAGGGAGGTGGCTACACCTTC. As protein: CASSQRQGGGYTF.

The chain joins TRBV28 to TRBJ1-5; D is perhaps TRBD1 (6 bases). Per germline, CDR1 MDHEN and CDR2 SYDVKM. The CDR3 has 14 amino acids. Trimming left V 7 bases short and J 3 bases short, with 13 bases between. The CDR3 is CASTLTGTNQPQHF. CDR3 DNA sequence: TGTGCCAGCACCCTGACAGGAACCAATCAGCCCCAGCATTTT.

V and J are TRBV9 and TRBJ2-5; 11 positions match TRBD2. Per germline, CDR1 SGDLS and CDR2 YYNGEE. V shed 4 bases and J 7 bases; nucleotides not matched to a gene: 9. CDR3 size: 15 residues. In DNA, the CDR3 is TGTGCCAGCAGCTTTTCTCCCGGACTAGCGGGGACCCAGTACTTC. It encodes CASSFSPGLAGTQYF.

The chain employs TRBV6-5 and TRBJ1-2, with 9 bases fitting TRBD1. The germline CDR1 and CDR2 sequences are MNHEY and SVGAGI. The ends lost 0 bases at V and 4 bases at J; junction bases unmatched: 3. CDR3 size: 15 residues. CDR3 sequence: CASSYSWTGVYGYTF. CDR3 bases: TGTGCCAGCAGTTACTCCTGGACAGGGGTCTATGGCTACACCTTC.

The V and J genes are TRBV7-2 and TRBJ2-3, with 7 bases aligning to TRBD1. J lost 0 bases, V lost 6 bases, and 6 bases had no gene match. This CDR3 has 15 amino acids. CDR1 and CDR2 (germline): SGHTA, FQGNSA. The CDR3 sequence is CASRQTGKSTDTQYF. The CDR3 DNA follows: TGTGCCAGCAGGCAGACAGGGAAGAGCACAGATACGCAGTATTTT.

V is TRBV29-1 and J is TRBJ1-5; D perhaps matches TRBD1 (6 bases). The V end was cut by 4 bases, the J end by 9 bases, with 13 bases between. Germline loops: CDR1 SQVTM, CDR2 ANQGSEA. The CDR3 consists of 12 residues. The CDR3 nucleotides are TGCAGCGTTGGGGACACCGAAGGGCCCCAGCATTTT. This translates into CSVGDTEGPQHF.

This clone was counted a single time. This chain links TRBV7-2 with TRBJ2-5; 11 bases match TRBD2. CDR1 is SGHTA and CDR2 is FQGNSA in the germline V gene. This CDR3 spans 18 amino acids. After removal of 0 bases from V and 4 bases from J, the junction contained 10 bases not matched to a gene. The CDR3 is CASSLARLAGGSLETQYF. CDR3 DNA sequence: TGTGCCAGCAGCTTAGCGCGGCTAGCGGGAGGTTCTCTAGAGACCCAGTACTTC.

The chain recombines TRBV9 with TRBJ2-2; 7 nucleotides match TRBD1. CDR3 length: 18 residues. In germline, CDR1 is SGDLS, CDR2 YYNGEE. Trimming cost V 1 base and J 3 bases; bases outside gene matches: 12. The CDR3: CASSVPITGALHTGELFF. The DNA of the CDR3 is TGTGCCAGCAGCGTACCTATAACAGGGGCGCTTCACACCGGGGAGCTGTTTTTT. Looking up the rest from reference TRBV9 and TRBJ2-2 gives the full variable domain: DSGVTQTPKHLITATGQRVTLRCSPRSGDLSVYWYQQSLDQGLQFLIQYYNGEERAKGNILERFSAQQFPDLHSELNLSSLELGDSALYFCASSVPITGALHTGELFFGEGSRLTVL.

This chain links TRBV28 with TRBJ2-3; D might be TRBD1 (6 bases). Trimming removed 6 bases at V and 0 bases at J, with 13 bases between. Germline loops: CDR1 MDHEN, CDR2 SYDVKM. There are 15 residues in the CDR3. CDR3 DNA: TGTGCCAGCAGCCTCAGACAGGTTAGCACAGATACGCAGTATTTT. Its translation is CASSLRQVSTDTQYF.

The CDR3 DNA reads TGCAGCGTTGACCGGGACAGTTACAATGAGCAGTTCTTC. It is translated as CSVDRDSYNEQFF. V usage is TRBV29-1 and J usage is TRBJ2-1; 7 bases are shared with TRBD1. The J segment lost 4 bases and the V segment lost 3 bases, leaving 3 bases of the junction unmatched. In germline, CDR1 is SQVTM, CDR2 ANQGSEA. The CDR3 extends over 13 amino acids.

This chain joins TRBV6-1 and TRBJ2-6, with 8 nucleotides matching TRBD2. The trim removed 3 bases at V and 0 bases at J, leaving 7 bases unmatched. Germline V gene data show CDR1 as MNHNS and CDR2 as SASEGT. The CDR3 runs 18 residues. The CDR3 reads CASSDTSGSYSGANVLTF. CDR3 nucleotide sequence: TGTGCCAGCAGTGACACTAGCGGATCTTACTCTGGGGCCAACGTCCTGACTTTC.

V is TRBV7-6 and J is TRBJ1-5; the match to TRBD1 covers 7 bases. Germline-derived CDR1 and CDR2 are SGHVS and FNYEAQ. With V trimmed by 4 bases and J by 3 bases, 3 bases remained unmatched. The CDR3 covers 14 residues. The DNA of the CDR3 is TGTGCCAGCAGCTCGACAGGGTACAATCAGCCCCAGCATTTT. Encoded protein: CASSSTGYNQPQHF.

The chain combines TRBV5-6 with TRBJ1-2; D possibly corresponds to TRBD1 (5 bases). V was pared by 2 bases and J by 8 bases, with 13 bases between. This CDR3 has 13 amino acids. Germline V gives CDR1 SGHDT, CDR2 YYEEEE. The CDR3 bases are TGTGCCAGCAGCTTTGGAGGGGCACGGGGCTACACCTTC. Amino acids: CASSFGGARGYTF.